This T cell receptor beta chain derives from a study of Graves' ophthalmopathy and Graves' hyperthyroidism. Study summary: Samples of peripheral blood were obtained at initial diagnosis, prior to treatment of any kind. The study's findings and limits: Most thyroid clonotypes with frequency above 0.001 were detected in blood too.

Stable hyperthyroidism was defined by absence of ophthalmopathy within 18 months of follow-up. Participants with hyperthyroidism, aged 18 to 65, were newly diagnosed with under 2 months' duration. Notes on this clonotype: The antigen remains unidentified.

The authors amplified TCR beta CDR3 regions, and they did so from RNA transcripts for repertoire sequencing. Second-round multiplex PCR came after a first-round RT-PCR that employed HTBI primers. TCRdb re-analysed the multiplex PCR reads in MiXCR, keeping a single row per CDR3 protein. The table lists hundreds of thousands of distinct CDR3 sequences, under 25% of them singletons. Sequencing input: peripheral blood. The TCR sequence derives from a woman in her late teens or twenties with stable Graves' hyperthyroidism.

This CDR3 is CASTVGGDGYTF. For the CDR3, the DNA is TGTGCCAGCACAGTGGGAGGGGATGGCTACACCTTC. The chain joins TRBV7-9 to TRBJ1-2; D perhaps matches TRBD1 (5 bases). CDR1 is SEHNR and CDR2 is FQNEAQ in the germline V gene (reference sequence). The V and J ends lost 7 bases and 6 bases respectively, with 12 bases between them. The CDR3 contains 12 residues.